This T cell receptor beta chain is drawn from a study of T cell responses to AZD1222 COVID-19 vaccine. Measured with immunoSEQ multiplex PCR; TCRdb has only the in-frame clones, and not every one. The data contain around 100,000 clones, about 90% of them seen just once; the ten biggest clones take up more than 15%. Notes on the study in general: The peak T cell response came first, and repertoires were sampled only after it. Baseline seropositivity occurred in only a handful of AZD1222 recipients. Nearly half of spike-specific TCRs reportedly go after variant regions that carry no mutations. It should be noted that donors were predominantly white British and more often female, and clonal diversity was possibly underestimated.

In the case of this clone: The target antigen is unknown.

The receptor comes from an adult in good health. The sample in question was peripheral blood, obtained on day 0 of AZD1222 vaccination.

This CDR3 is CAWSVGTGVAFF. In DNA form, the CDR3 reads TGTGCCTGGAGTGTAGGAACAGGGGTAGCTTTCTTT. This chain connects TRBV30 to TRBJ1-1, with 7 positions matching TRBD1. J lost 10 bases, V lost 0 bases, and 5 bases had no gene match. Germline-derived CDR1 and CDR2 are GTSNPN and SVGIG (reference sequence). The CDR3 length is 12 residues.